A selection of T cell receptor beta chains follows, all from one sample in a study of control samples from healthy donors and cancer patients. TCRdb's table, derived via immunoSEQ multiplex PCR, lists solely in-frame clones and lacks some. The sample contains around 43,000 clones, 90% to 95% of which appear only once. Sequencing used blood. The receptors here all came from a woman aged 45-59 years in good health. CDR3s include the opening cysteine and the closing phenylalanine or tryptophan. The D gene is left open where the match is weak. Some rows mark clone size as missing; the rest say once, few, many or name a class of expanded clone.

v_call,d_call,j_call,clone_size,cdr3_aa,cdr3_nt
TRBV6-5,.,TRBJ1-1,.,CASRGTSARVSFF,TGTGCCAGCAGAGGGACATCTGCACGGGTCTCTTTCTTT
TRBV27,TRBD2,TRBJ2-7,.,CASRSLYGGATYEQYF,TGTGCCAGCAGATCCCTATACGGGGGGGCAACCTACGAGCAGTACTTC
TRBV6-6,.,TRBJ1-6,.,CASRGRGYNSPLHF,TGTGCCAGCAGAGGCAGAGGGTATAATTCACCCCTCCACTTT
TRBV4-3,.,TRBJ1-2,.,CASSQELGDEGYF,TGCGCCAGCAGCCAAGAACTCGGGGACGAGGGATACTTC
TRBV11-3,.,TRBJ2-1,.,CASSQDSNNEQFF,TGTGCCAGCAGCCAGGACTCCAACAATGAGCAGTTCTTC
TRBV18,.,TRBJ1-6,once,CASSTRPSSYNSPLHF,TGTGCCAGCTCAACTCGACCGAGCTCCTATAATTCACCCCTCCACTTT
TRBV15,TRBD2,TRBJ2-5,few,CATSGTTGGGETQYF,TGCGCCACCAGCGGAACAACCGGGGGGGGAGAGACCCAGTACTTC
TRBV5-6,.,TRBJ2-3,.,CASSFGGGTLQYF,TGTGCCAGCAGCTTCGGAGGTGGGACTCTGCAGTATTTT
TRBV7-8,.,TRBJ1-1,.,CASSLGGVQMNTEAFF,TGTGCCAGCAGCTTAGGCGGGGTACAAATGAACACTGAAGCTTTCTTT
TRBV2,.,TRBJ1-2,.,CASSDTGDGYTF,TGTGCCAGCAGTGACACGGGGGACGGCTACACCTTC
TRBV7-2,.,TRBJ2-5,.,CASSLEVTWETQYF,TGTGCCAGCAGCTTAGAGGTCACCTGGGAGACCCAGTACTTC
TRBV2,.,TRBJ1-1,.,CASSQTGNTEAFF,TGTGCCAGCAGTCAGACAGGGAACACTGAAGCTTTCTTT
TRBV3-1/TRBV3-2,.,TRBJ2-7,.,CASSPGPAYEQYF,TGTGCCAGCAGCCCAGGCCCTGCCTACGAGCAGTACTTC
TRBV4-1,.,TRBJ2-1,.,CASSQLGRDVYNEQFF,TGCGCCAGCAGCCAACTTGGGCGGGACGTCTACAATGAGCAGTTCTTC
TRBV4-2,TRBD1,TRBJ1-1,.,CASSQTGATEAFF,TGTGCCAGCAGCCAGACAGGGGCCACTGAAGCTTTCTTT
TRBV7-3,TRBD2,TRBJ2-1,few,CASSLRLAGHNEQFF,TGTGCCAGCAGCTTACGACTAGCGGGCCACAATGAGCAGTTCTTC
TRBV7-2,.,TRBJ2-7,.,CASSSYFQSSYEQYF,TGTGCCAGCAGCTCCTACTTCCAGTCTTCCTACGAGCAGTACTTC
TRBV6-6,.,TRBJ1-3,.,CASSYLVGNTIYF,TGTGCCAGCAGTTACTTGGTTGGAAACACCATATATTTT
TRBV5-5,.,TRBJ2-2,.,CASSLGLHHTGELFF,TGTGCCAGCAGCTTGGGCCTACACCACACCGGGGAGCTGTTTTTT
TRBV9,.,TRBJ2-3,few,CASSVGDTDTQYF,TGTGCCAGCAGCGTGGGTGACACAGATACGCAGTATTTT
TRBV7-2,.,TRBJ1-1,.,CASKLMSGSEAFF,TGTGCCAGCAAGCTTATGTCCGGTTCTGAAGCTTTCTTT
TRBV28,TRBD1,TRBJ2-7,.,CASSAGTGFYEQYF,TGTGCCAGCAGTGCCGGGACAGGGTTCTACGAGCAGTACTTC
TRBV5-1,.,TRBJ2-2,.,CAPRGGGAGELFF,TGCGCCCCCCGCGGAGGGGGGGCCGGGGAGCTGTTTTTT
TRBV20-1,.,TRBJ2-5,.,CSARGDETQYF,TGCAGTGCCCGAGGGGATGAGACCCAGTACTTC
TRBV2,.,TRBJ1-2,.,CASSGQLNFMYYTF,TGTGCCAGCAGTGGACAGCTCAACTTTATGTACTACACCTTC
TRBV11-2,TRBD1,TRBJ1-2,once,CASSLAVTGGYGYTF,TGTGCCAGCAGCTTAGCTGTGACAGGGGGATATGGCTACACCTTC
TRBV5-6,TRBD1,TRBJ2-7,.,CASRNGQGAYEQYF,TGTGCCAGCAGAAATGGACAGGGGGCGTACGAGCAGTACTTC
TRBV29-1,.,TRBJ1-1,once,CSVEVPGMVEAFF,TGCAGCGTTGAAGTACCAGGGATGGTTGAAGCTTTCTTT
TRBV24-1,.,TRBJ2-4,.,CATQGDLGIQYF,TGTGCCACTCAAGGGGATTTGGGCATTCAGTACTTC
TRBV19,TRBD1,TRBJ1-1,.,CASTGGRPSTEAFF,TGTGCCAGTACAGGGGGTCGGCCCTCCACTGAAGCTTTCTTT
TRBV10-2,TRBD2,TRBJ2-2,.,CASGRTSGGANTGELFF,TGCGCCAGCGGAAGGACTAGCGGGGGGGCGAACACCGGGGAGCTGTTTTTT
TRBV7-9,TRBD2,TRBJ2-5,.,CASSWWTSTQETQYF,TGTGCCAGCAGCTGGTGGACTAGTACCCAAGAGACCCAGTACTTC
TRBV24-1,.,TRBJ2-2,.,CATSDPPWGLGGNTGELFF,TGTGCCACCAGTGACCCTCCTTGGGGGCTAGGAGGGAACACCGGGGAGCTGTTTTTT
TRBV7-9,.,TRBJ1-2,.,CASSLGIGQTIGYGYTF,TGTGCCAGCAGCTTAGGTATTGGGCAAACCATCGGCTATGGCTACACCTTC
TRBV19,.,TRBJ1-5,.,CASSPTRGGGNQPQHF,TGTGCCAGTAGTCCCACAAGGGGGGGAGGCAATCAGCCCCAGCATTTT
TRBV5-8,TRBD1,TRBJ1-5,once,CASSPPRGRMTNQPQHF,TGTGCCAGCAGCCCCCCCAGGGGGCGGATGACTAATCAGCCCCAGCATTTT
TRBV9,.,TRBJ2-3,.,CASSVSPGGYSTDTQYF,TGTGCCAGCAGCGTATCCCCGGGCGGTTATAGCACAGATACGCAGTATTTT
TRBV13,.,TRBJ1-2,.,CASSLLAGLHGYTF,TGTGCCAGCAGCTTACTGGCAGGGCTCCATGGCTACACCTTC
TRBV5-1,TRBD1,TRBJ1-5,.,CASSSGQGNQPQHF,TGCGCCAGCAGTTCGGGACAGGGCAATCAGCCCCAGCATTTT
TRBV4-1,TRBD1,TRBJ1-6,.,CASSQPRDRNSPLHF,TGCGCCAGCAGCCAACCCCGGGACAGAAATTCACCCCTCCACTTT
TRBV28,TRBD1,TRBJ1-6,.,CASGDRRNSPLHF,TGTGCCAGCGGGGACAGGAGAAATTCACCCCTCCACTTT
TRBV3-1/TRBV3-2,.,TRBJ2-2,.,CASSQGGDGELFF,TGTGCCAGCAGCCAAGGAGGGGACGGGGAGCTGTTTTTT
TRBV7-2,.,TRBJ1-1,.,CASVGGQREAFF,TGTGCCAGCGTAGGGGGGCAGAGAGAAGCTTTCTTT
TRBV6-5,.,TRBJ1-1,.,CASKGSEAFF,TGTGCCAGCAAAGGGAGTGAAGCTTTCTTT
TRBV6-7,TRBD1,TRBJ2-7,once,CASSYSIPAGGDEQYF,TGTGCCAGCAGTTACTCGATCCCGGCAGGGGGCGACGAGCAGTACTTC
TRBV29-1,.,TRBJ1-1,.,CNVSVTGNTEAFF,TGCAACGTCTCAGTTACAGGGAACACTGAAGCTTTCTTT
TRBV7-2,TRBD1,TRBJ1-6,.,CASRSRDRVGSPLHF,TGTGCCAGCAGAAGCCGGGACAGGGTCGGATCACCCCTCCACTTT
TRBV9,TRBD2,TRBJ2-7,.,CASSLVGGSEQYF,TGTGCCAGCAGCCTGGTGGGGGGGAGCGAGCAGTACTTC
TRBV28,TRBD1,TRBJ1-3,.,CASSLSAPTGTGGGNTIYF,TGTGCCAGCAGTTTATCCGCCCCCACCGGGACAGGGGGCGGAAACACCATATATTTT
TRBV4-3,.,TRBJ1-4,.,CASSQATTNEKLFF,TGCGCCAGCAGCCAGGCGACAACTAATGAAAAACTGTTTTTT
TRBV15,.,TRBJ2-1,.,CATSRDPGGLADEQFF,TGTGCCACCAGCAGAGATCCCGGGGGCCTGGCTGATGAGCAGTTCTTC
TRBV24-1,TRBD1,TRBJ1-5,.,CAQITGQGEEPQHF,TGTGCCCAAATTACGGGACAGGGAGAGGAGCCCCAGCATTTT
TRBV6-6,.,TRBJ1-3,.,CASMVSGNTIYF,TGTGCCAGCATGGTTTCTGGAAACACCATATATTTT
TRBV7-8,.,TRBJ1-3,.,CASSLQGSGNTIYF,TGTGCCAGCAGCTTACAGGGGTCTGGAAACACCATATATTTT
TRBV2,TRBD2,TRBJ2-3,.,CASSELASGGTGTQYF,TGTGCCAGCAGTGAATTGGCTAGCGGGGGGACAGGGACGCAGTATTTT